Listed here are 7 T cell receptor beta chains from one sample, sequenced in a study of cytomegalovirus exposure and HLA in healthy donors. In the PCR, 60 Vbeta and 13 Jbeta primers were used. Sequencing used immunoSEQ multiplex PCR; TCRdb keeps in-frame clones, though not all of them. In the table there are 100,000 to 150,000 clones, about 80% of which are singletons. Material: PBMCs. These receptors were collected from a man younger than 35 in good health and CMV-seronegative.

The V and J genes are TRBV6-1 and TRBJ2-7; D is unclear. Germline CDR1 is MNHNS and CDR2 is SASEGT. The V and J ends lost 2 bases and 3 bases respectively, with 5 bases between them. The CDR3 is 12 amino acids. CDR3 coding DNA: TGTGCCAGCAGTGAATCCAGCTACGAGCAGTACTTC. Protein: CASSESSYEQYF.

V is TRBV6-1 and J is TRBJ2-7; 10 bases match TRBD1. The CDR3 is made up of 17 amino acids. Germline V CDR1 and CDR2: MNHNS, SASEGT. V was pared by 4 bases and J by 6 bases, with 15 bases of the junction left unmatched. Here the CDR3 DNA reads TGTGCCAGCAGTGGGGGCGTCGGGACAGGGGTGAGGCGCGAGCAGTACTTC. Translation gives CASSGGVGTGVRREQYF.

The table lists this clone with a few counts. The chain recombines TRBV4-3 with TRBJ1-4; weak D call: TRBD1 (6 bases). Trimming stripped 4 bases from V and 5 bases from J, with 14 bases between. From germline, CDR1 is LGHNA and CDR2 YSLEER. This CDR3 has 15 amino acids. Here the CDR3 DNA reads TGCGCCAGCAGCCGGGGAACAGGGATGAATGAAAAACTGTTTTTT. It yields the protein CASSRGTGMNEKLFF.

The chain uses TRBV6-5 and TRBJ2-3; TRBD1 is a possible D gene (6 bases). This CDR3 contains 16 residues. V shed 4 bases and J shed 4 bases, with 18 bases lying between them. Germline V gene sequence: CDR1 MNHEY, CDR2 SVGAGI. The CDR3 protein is CASSSPSQGWADTQYF. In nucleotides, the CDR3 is TGTGCCAGCAGTTCTCCCTCACAGGGTTGGGCAGATACGCAGTATTTT.

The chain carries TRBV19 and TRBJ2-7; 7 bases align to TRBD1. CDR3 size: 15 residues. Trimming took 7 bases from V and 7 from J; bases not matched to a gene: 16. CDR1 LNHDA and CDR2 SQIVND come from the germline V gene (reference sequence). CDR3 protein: CASTGSGQAPREQYF. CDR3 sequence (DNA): TGTGCCAGTACCGGAAGTGGACAGGCCCCTCGGGAGCAGTACTTC.

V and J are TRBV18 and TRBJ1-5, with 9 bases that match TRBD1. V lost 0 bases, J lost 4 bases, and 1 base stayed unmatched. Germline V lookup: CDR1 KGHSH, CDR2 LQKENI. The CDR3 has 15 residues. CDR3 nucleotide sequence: TGTGCCAGCTCACCACCCGGGACAGGGAATCAGCCCCAGCATTTT. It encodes CASSPPGTGNQPQHF.

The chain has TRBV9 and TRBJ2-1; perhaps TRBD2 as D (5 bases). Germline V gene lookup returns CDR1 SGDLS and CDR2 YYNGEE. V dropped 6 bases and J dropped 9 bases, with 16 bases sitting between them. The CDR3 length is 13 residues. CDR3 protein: CASNGIDRGEQFF. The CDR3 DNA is TGTGCCAGCAATGGGATAGACCGGGGTGAGCAGTTCTTC. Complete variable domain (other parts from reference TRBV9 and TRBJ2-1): DSGVTQTPKHLITATGQRVTLRCSPRSGDLSVYWYQQSLDQGLQFLIQYYNGEERAKGNILERFSAQQFPDLHSELNLSSLELGDSALYFCASNGIDRGEQFFGPGTRLTVL.